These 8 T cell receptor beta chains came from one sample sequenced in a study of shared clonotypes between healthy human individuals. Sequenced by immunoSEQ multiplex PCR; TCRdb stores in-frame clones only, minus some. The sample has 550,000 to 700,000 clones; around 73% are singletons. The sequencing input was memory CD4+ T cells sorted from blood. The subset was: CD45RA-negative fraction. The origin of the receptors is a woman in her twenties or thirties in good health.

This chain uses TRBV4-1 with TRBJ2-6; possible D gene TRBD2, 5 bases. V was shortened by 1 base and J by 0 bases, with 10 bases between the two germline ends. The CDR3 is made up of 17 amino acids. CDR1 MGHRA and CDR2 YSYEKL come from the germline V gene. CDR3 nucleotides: TGCGCCAGCAGCCAAGGAGAGGAGGTCTCTGGGGCCAACGTCCTGACTTTC. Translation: CASSQGEEVSGANVLTF.

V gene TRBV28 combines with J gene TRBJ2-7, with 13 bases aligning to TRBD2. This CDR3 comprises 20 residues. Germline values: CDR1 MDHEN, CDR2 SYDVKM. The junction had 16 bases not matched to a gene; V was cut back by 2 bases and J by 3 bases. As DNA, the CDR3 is TGTGCCAGCAGTTTAGCAAGGACTAGCGGGAGTACTCGAATTATCTACGAGCAGTACTTC. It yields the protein CASSLARTSGSTRIIYEQYF.

The CDR3 loop is CASSLVGGFSYNEQFF. As DNA, the CDR3 is TGTGCCAGCAGCTTAGTCGGGGGGTTCTCCTACAATGAGCAGTTCTTC. The chain employs TRBV11-2 and TRBJ2-1, with 7 positions matching TRBD2. Germline values: CDR1 SGHAT, CDR2 FQNNGV. The V segment lost 1 base and the J segment 0 bases; nucleotides outside the gene matches: 3. This CDR3 is 16 amino acids long.

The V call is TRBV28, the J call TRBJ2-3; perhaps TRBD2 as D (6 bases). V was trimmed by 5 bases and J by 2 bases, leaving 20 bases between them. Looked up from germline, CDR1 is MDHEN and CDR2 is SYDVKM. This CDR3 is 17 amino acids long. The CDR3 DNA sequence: TGTGCCAGCAGTGCGGGAACGGTAGCGGTACTCACAGATACGCAGTATTTT. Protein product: CASSAGTVAVLTDTQYF. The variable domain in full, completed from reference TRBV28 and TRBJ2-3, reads DVKVTQSSRYLVKRTGEKVFLECVQDMDHENMFWYRQDPGLGLRLIYFSYDVKMKEKGDIPEGYSVSREKKERFSLILESASTNQTSMYLCASSAGTVAVLTDTQYFGPGTRLTVL.

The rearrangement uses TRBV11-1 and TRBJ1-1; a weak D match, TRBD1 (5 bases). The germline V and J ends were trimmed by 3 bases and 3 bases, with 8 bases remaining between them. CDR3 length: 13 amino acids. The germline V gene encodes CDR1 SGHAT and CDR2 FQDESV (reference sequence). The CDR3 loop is CASSLDIYTEAFF. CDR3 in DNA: TGTGCCAGCAGCTTGGACATCTACACTGAAGCTTTCTTT.

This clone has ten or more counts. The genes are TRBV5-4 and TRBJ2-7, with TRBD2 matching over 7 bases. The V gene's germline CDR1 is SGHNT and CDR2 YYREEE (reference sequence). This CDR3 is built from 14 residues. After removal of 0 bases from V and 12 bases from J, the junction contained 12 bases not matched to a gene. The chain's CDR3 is CASSLGGLAATAYF. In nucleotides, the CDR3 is TGTGCCAGCAGCTTGGGGGGCCTAGCGGCCACCGCGTACTTC.

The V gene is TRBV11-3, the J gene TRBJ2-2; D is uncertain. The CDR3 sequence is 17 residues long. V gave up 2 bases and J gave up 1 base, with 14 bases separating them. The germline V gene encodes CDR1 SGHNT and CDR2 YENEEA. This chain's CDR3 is CASSLSGWHKNTGELFF. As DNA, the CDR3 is TGTGCCAGCAGCTTAAGTGGCTGGCATAAGAACACCGGGGAGCTGTTTTTT. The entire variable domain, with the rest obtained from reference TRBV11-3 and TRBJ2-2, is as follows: EAGVVQSPRYKIIEKKQPVAFWCNPISGHNTLYWYLQNLGQGPELLIRYENEEAVDDSQLPKDRFSAERLKGVDSTLKIQPAELGDSAVYLCASSLSGWHKNTGELFFGEGSRLTVL.

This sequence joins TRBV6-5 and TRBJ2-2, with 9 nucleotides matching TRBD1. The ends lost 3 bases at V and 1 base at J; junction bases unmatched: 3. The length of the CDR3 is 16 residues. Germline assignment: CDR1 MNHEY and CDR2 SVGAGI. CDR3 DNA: TGTGCCAGCAGTTATGGGACAGGGAGGAACACCGGGGAGCTGTTTTTT. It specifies CASSYGTGRNTGELFF.